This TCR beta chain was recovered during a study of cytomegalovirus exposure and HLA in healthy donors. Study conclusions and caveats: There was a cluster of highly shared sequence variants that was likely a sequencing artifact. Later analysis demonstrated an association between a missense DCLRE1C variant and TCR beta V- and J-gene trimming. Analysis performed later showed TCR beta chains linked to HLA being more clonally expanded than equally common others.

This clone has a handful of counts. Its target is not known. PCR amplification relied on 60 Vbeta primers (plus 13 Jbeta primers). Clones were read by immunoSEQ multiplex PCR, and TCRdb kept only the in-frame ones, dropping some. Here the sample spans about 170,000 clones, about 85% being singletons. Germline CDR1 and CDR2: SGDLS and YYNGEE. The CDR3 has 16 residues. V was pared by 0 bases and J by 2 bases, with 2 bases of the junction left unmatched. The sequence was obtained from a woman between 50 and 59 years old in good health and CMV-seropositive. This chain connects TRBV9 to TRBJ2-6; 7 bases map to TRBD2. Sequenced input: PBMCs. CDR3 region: CASSVGGGAGANVLTF. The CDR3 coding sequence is TGTGCCAGCAGCGTAGGCGGGGGAGCTGGGGCCAACGTCCTGACTTTC.